These 30 T cell receptor beta chains share one sample of origin, sequenced in a study of blood T cell repertoires in COVID-19 (TCRdb year 2020). To prepare the library, the immunoSEQ multiplex PCR assay was applied. Here the immuneACCESS table is served through TCRdb, limited to in-frame sequences with V and J called. Missing clones are a known gap in these copies; in checked studies unresolved V genes cover under half, and the rest lacks a known reason. This sample holds about 490,000 clones; 70% to 90% were observed only once. 3.2% of the sample goes to the ten largest clones. Sequencing was performed on peripheral blood. The origin of the receptors is a human donor in a cohort sampled during active COVID-19.

The chain uses TRBV11-2 and TRBJ2-7; no definite D call. V dropped 2 bases and J dropped 3 bases, with 5 bases sitting between them. Germline loops: CDR1 SGHAT, CDR2 FQNNGV. The CDR3 is 12 amino acids. CDR3 residues: CASSLSFYEQYF. The CDR3 DNA follows: TGTGCCAGCAGCTTATCGTTCTACGAGCAGTACTTC.

V and J are TRBV5-1 and TRBJ2-1; D gene unclear. With 0 bases removed from V and 2 bases from J, the gap between germline ends came to 9 bases. Germline V gives CDR1 SGHRS, CDR2 YFSETQ. The CDR3 sequence is 15 residues long. This CDR3 is CASSLGTTPYNEQFF. Written as DNA, the CDR3 is TGCGCCAGCAGCTTGGGCACTACCCCCTACAATGAGCAGTTCTTC. The full variable domain, in which reference TRBV5-1 and TRBJ2-1 provide the parts outside the CDR3, is KAGVTQTPRYLIKTRGQQVTLSCSPISGHRSVSWYQQTPGQGLQFLFEYFSETQRNKGNFPGRFSGRQFSNSRSEMNVSTLELGDSALYLCASSLGTTPYNEQFFGPGTRLTVL.

This clone was seen only a few times. The V call is TRBV10-1, the J call TRBJ1-1, with 7 nucleotides matching TRBD1. The germline V gene encodes CDR1 WNHNN and CDR2 SYGVQD (reference sequence). The junction had 5 bases not matched to a gene; V was cut back by 6 bases and J by 4 bases. The CDR3 loop spans 13 amino acids. CDR3 protein: CASREDRFTEAFF. The CDR3 coding sequence is TGCGCCAGCAGGGAGGACAGGTTCACTGAAGCTTTCTTT.

The gene calls are TRBV29-1 and TRBJ2-6; 10 nucleotides line up with TRBD2. CDR3 size: 18 residues. Germline lookup yields CDR1 SQVTM and CDR2 ANQGSEA. The junction had 11 bases not matched to a gene; V was cut back by 2 bases and J by 4 bases. Here the CDR3 DNA reads TGCAGCGTTGAAAGAGAAGCGGGAGGGCCGAGGGGGGCCAACGTCCTGACTTTC. The encoded protein is CSVEREAGGPRGANVLTF.

The chain is built from TRBV4-1 and TRBJ2-2, with D perhaps matching TRBD1 (5 bases). Germline CDR1 is MGHRA and CDR2 is YSYEKL. Trimming stripped 0 bases from V and 2 bases from J, with 10 bases between. The CDR3 consists of 16 residues. CDR3 amino acids: CASSQDRGINTGELFF. The CDR3 DNA sequence: TGCGCCAGCAGCCAAGATAGGGGTATAAACACCGGGGAGCTGTTTTTT.

The chain combines TRBV19 with TRBJ1-1, with TRBD1 matching 12 bases. This CDR3 comprises 15 residues. Germline loops: CDR1 LNHDA, CDR2 SQIVND (reference sequence). The trim removed 6 bases at V and 3 bases at J, leaving 5 bases unmatched. This CDR3 is CASRGQGALDTEAFF. Written as DNA, the CDR3 is TGTGCCAGTAGGGGACAGGGGGCTCTGGACACTGAAGCTTTCTTT.

The chain recombines TRBV19 with TRBJ2-3; the match to TRBD2 covers 7 bases. The CDR3 covers 18 residues. In germline, CDR1 is LNHDA, CDR2 SQIVND (reference sequence). J gave up 2 bases and V 4 bases, and 15 bases lay outside the gene matches. In nucleotides, the CDR3 is TGTGCCAGTAGTACCCTGGGGGAGGGCCTCTTAAACACAGATACGCAGTATTTT. This sequence encodes CASSTLGEGLLNTDTQYF.

This clone was found once. The chain couples TRBV24-1 to TRBJ2-1, with a weak D call TRBD2 (6 bases). Germline CDR1 is KGHDR and CDR2 is SFDVKD. V lost 5 bases and J 0 bases, leaving 19 bases between the germline ends. The CDR3 runs 18 residues. CDR3 protein: CATSAPRRGGSSYNEQFF. The CDR3 DNA follows: TGTGCCACCAGTGCCCCCAGGAGGGGAGGCAGCTCCTACAATGAGCAGTTCTTC.

This chain links TRBV4-3 with TRBJ1-1, with D perhaps TRBD1 (6 bases). Trimming took 0 bases from V and 4 from J, leaving 15 bases between them. CDR1 is LGHNA, CDR2 YSLEER, per germline. The CDR3 totals 16 residues. The CDR3 DNA sequence: TGCGCCAGCAGCCAAGATTCATTGTTCAGGGGCACTGAAGCTTTCTTT. The encoded protein is CASSQDSLFRGTEAFF.

This clone was seen just once. The chain employs TRBV7-6 and TRBJ2-7; 8 bases agree with TRBD1. Germline V gene lookup returns CDR1 SGHVS and CDR2 FNYEAQ. Losses at the gene ends were 4 bases for V and 5 bases for J; bases not matched to a gene: 7. This CDR3 is built from 14 residues. The CDR3 protein is CASSSGTGINEQYF. The CDR3 region has the DNA TGTGCCAGCAGCTCGGGGACAGGAATTAACGAGCAGTACTTC. The full variable domain, its missing parts supplied by reference TRBV7-6 and TRBJ2-7, is GAGVSQSPRYKVTKRGQDVALRCDPISGHVSLYWYRQALGQGPEFLTYFNYEAQQDKSGLPNDRFSAERPEGSISTLTIQRTEQRDSAMYRCASSSGTGINEQYFGPGTRLTVT.

J is TRBJ2-7 and V is TRBV7-3; no clear D gene. Germline V lookup: CDR1 SGHTA, CDR2 FQGTGA. This CDR3 has 12 residues. V dropped 5 bases and J dropped 5 bases, with 10 bases sitting between them. DNA for the CDR3: TGTGCCAGCAGCCTCCGACTCGACGAGCAGTACTTC. This encodes CASSLRLDEQYF.

The genes are TRBV19 and TRBJ2-7; TRBD2 matches at 8 bases. Germline values: CDR1 LNHDA, CDR2 SQIVND (reference sequence). V shed 3 bases and J 1 base; nucleotides not matched to a gene: 5. The CDR3 length is 15 residues. The chain's CDR3 is CASSISGIGSYEQYF. The CDR3 DNA reads as TGTGCCAGTAGTATTAGCGGGATTGGGTCCTACGAGCAGTACTTC. Full variable domain (remainder filled in from reference TRBV19 and TRBJ2-7): DGGITQSPKYLFRKEGQNVTLSCEQNLNHDAMYWYRQDPGQGLRLIYYSQIVNDFQKGDIAEGYSVSREKKESFPLTVTSAQKNPTAFYLCASSISGIGSYEQYFGPGTRLTVT.

V and J are TRBV24-1 and TRBJ1-5; 7 positions agree with TRBD1. The CDR3 is 16 amino acids. The V gene's germline CDR1 is KGHDR and CDR2 SFDVKD. J lost 6 bases, V lost 10 bases, and 17 bases had no gene match. The CDR3 DNA is TGTGCCACGAGAACCAAGGGGACAGTCGCCCCTCAGCCCCAGCATTTT. The encoded protein is CATRTKGTVAPQPQHF.

This chain uses TRBV7-2 with TRBJ1-5, with 7 bases aligning to TRBD1. Germline V lookup: CDR1 SGHTA, CDR2 FQGNSA. The CDR3 has 15 amino acids. The junction had 9 bases not matched to a gene; V was cut back by 3 bases and J by 7 bases. This CDR3 reads CASSLRTGENQPQHF. CDR3 DNA: TGTGCCAGCAGCTTGAGGACAGGAGAGAACCAGCCCCAGCATTTT.

The J gene is TRBJ1-4, the V gene TRBV6-2 or TRBV6-3, with TRBD1 identical over 7 bases. There are 14 residues in the CDR3. Germline V gene sequence: CDR1 MNHEY, CDR2 SVGEGT. With 4 bases clipped from V and 8 bases from J, the junction kept 7 bases outside the gene matches. CDR3 protein: CASSSQGVTEKLFF. In nucleotides, the CDR3 is TGTGCCAGCAGTTCCCAGGGGGTTACCGAAAAACTGTTTTTT.

This chain joins TRBV28 and TRBJ1-5; a weak D match, TRBD1 (5 bases). CDR1 and CDR2 (germline): MDHEN, SYDVKM. This CDR3 comprises 14 residues. Deletions cut 5 bases from V and 10 bases from J, with 18 bases between. The CDR3: CASSPPGGERPQHF. DNA of the CDR3: TGTGCCAGCAGTCCTCCCGGGGGAGAGAGACCCCAGCATTTT.

This clone was seen just once. V usage is TRBV2 and J usage is TRBJ2-2; D is possibly TRBD1 (5 bases). Germline V CDR1 and CDR2: SNHLY, FYNNEI. The CDR3 contains 12 residues. The germline V and J ends were trimmed by 7 bases and 7 bases, with 10 bases remaining between them. Here the CDR3 reads CASIQGGGELFF. The CDR3 DNA reads as TGTGCCAGCATCCAGGGTGGCGGGGAGCTGTTTTTT.

V usage is TRBV6-5 and J usage is TRBJ1-2; 8 bases are a match to TRBD1. Per the germline V gene, CDR1 is MNHEY and CDR2 is SVGAGI. CDR3 size: 15 residues. The V and J ends lost 4 bases and 5 bases, in that order; junction bases with no gene match: 9. The CDR3 spells CASSSSRQGAYGYTF. The CDR3 coding sequence is TGTGCCAGCAGTTCTAGTAGGCAGGGGGCATATGGCTACACCTTC.

V usage is TRBV3-1 (or the pseudogene TRBV3-2) and J usage is TRBJ1-2; D is possibly TRBD1 (6 bases). The length of the CDR3 is 15 residues. The V end was cut by 0 bases, the J end by 4 bases, with 12 bases between. CDR1 and CDR2 from the germline V gene are LGHDT and YNNKEL (reference sequence). The CDR3 loop is CASSQDGRQVYGYTF. For the CDR3, the DNA is TGTGCCAGCAGCCAAGATGGGCGACAGGTCTATGGCTACACCTTC.

The V gene is TRBV6-2 or TRBV6-3, the J gene TRBJ2-1; 11 nucleotides agree with TRBD2. V lost 2 bases to trimming and J lost 4 bases; unmatched junction nucleotides: 13. This CDR3 has 19 amino acids. Germline lookup yields CDR1 MNHEY and CDR2 SVGEGT. CDR3 amino acids: CASSYDFHTSGSRYNEQFF. In DNA, the CDR3 is TGTGCCAGCAGTTACGATTTCCATACTAGCGGGAGTCGGTACAATGAGCAGTTCTTC.

The rearrangement uses TRBV30 and TRBJ1-2; 8 positions agree with TRBD1. The germline V gene has CDR1 GTSNPN and CDR2 SVGIG (reference sequence). This CDR3 has 13 amino acids. Trimming removed 0 bases from V and 4 bases from J; junction bases left unmatched: 1. CDR3 in DNA: TGTGCCTGGAGTGTAGACAGGGGCTATGGCTACACCTTC. Its translation: CAWSVDRGYGYTF.

V gene TRBV7-9 combines with J gene TRBJ1-2, with TRBD1 identical over 8 bases. Per the germline V gene, CDR1 is SEHNR and CDR2 is FQNEAQ (reference sequence). This CDR3 has 18 residues. Trimming cost V 4 bases and J 0 bases; bases outside gene matches: 13. DNA for the CDR3: TGTGCCAGCAGCTCACAGGGGGGGGACACTCCAGCTAACTATGGCTACACCTTC. It specifies CASSSQGGDTPANYGYTF.

This clone was detected a few times. This chain joins TRBV7-9 and TRBJ2-1; 7 bases map to TRBD1. Trimming removed 5 bases from V and 5 bases from J; junction bases left unmatched: 15. Looked up from germline, CDR1 is SEHNR and CDR2 is FQNEAQ (reference sequence). This CDR3 has 17 amino acids. CDR3 amino acids: CASSDTRQGIVNNEQFF. DNA for the CDR3: TGTGCCAGCAGCGATACCCGACAGGGCATAGTAAACAATGAGCAGTTCTTC.

The chain is built from TRBV28 and TRBJ2-7, with a possible D match to TRBD2 (6 bases). The V end lost 6 bases, the J end lost 2 bases, and 14 bases lay between the germline ends. Germline V gene lookup returns CDR1 MDHEN and CDR2 SYDVKM. CDR3 length: 14 amino acids. CDR3 sequence (DNA): TGTGCCAGCAGAGGAGGTGGGGGGACCTACGAGCAGTACTTC. It specifies CASRGGGGTYEQYF.

This sequence joins TRBV28 and TRBJ2-2; 9 nucleotides align to TRBD2. Germline lookup yields CDR1 MDHEN and CDR2 SYDVKM. Trimming cost V 0 bases and J 6 bases; bases outside gene matches: 11. CDR3 length: 18 amino acids. The CDR3 here is CASSLWNRASGDPGELFF. The CDR3 DNA reads TGTGCCAGCAGTTTATGGAACCGGGCTAGCGGGGACCCCGGGGAGCTGTTTTTT.

The chain uses TRBV27 and TRBJ2-1; weak D call: TRBD1 (5 bases). The germline V gene has CDR1 MNHEY and CDR2 SMNVEV (reference sequence). V was pared by 5 bases and J by 6 bases, with 11 bases between. CDR3 length equals 13 residues. The CDR3, as DNA: TGTGCCAGCAGTCCTTCTACAGGCAATGAGCAGTTCTTC. Protein sequence: CASSPSTGNEQFF.

The chain has TRBV7-2 and TRBJ2-3; D is perhaps TRBD1 (5 bases). The CDR3 is 16 amino acids. In germline, CDR1 is SGHTA, CDR2 FQGNSA. V was shortened by 4 bases and J by 2 bases, with 16 bases between the two germline ends. The CDR3 coding sequence is TGTGCCAGCAGCTATGGACATGGGCCGCTCACAGATACGCAGTATTTT. This encodes CASSYGHGPLTDTQYF.

V and J are TRBV7-2 and TRBJ1-2, with 7 bases identical to TRBD1. There are 15 residues in the CDR3. The J segment lost 4 bases and the V segment lost 2 bases, leaving 7 bases of the junction unmatched. In germline, CDR1 is SGHTA, CDR2 FQGNSA. DNA for the CDR3: TGTGCCAGCAGCTTAACCCCCGGGACAGCCTATGGCTACACCTTC. Translating gives CASSLTPGTAYGYTF.

This clone was counted between two and nine times. The gene calls are TRBV25-1 and TRBJ1-6; D unclear. Trimming left V 2 bases short and J 14 bases short, with 16 bases between. The CDR3 consists of 14 residues. Germline CDR1 and CDR2: MGHDK and SYGVNS. The CDR3 here is CASSEQASIHSLHF. CDR3 DNA: TGTGCCAGCAGTGAACAGGCGTCAATTCACTCCCTCCACTTT.

The CDR3 loop reads CASRDAGRTWGYTF. The CDR3 DNA is TGTGCCAGTAGGGACGCGGGTCGAACCTGGGGCTACACCTTC. V is TRBV19 and J is TRBJ1-2; no clear D. The CDR3 covers 14 residues. Per germline, CDR1 LNHDA and CDR2 SQIVND (reference sequence). The germline V and J ends were trimmed by 6 bases and 8 bases, with 19 bases remaining between them.